This TCR beta chain was identified during a study of T cell responses to AZD1222 COVID-19 vaccine. Remarks on this clone: The antigen remains unidentified.

Libraries were prepared by immunoSEQ multiplex PCR; TCRdb keeps only in-frame clonotypes and omits some of them. The repertoire has more than 150,000 clones, approximately 94% of them found once; the top ten carry 7.5% to 9.5%. Trimming cost V 5 bases and J 3 bases, with 7 bases left between them. The CDR3 is 12 residues long. In germline, CDR1 is MDHEN, CDR2 SYDVKM. General study results and limits: Only a handful of AZD1222 recipients, more than five in all, had baseline seropositivity. In the spike-specific TCR repertoire, nearly half reportedly target unmutated variant regions. Elevations in Spike-specific TCR breadth and depth followed administration of two AZD1222 doses.

This sequence was found in an adult in good health. The chain recombines TRBV28 with TRBJ1-2; D remains unclear. Here the sequenced sample was peripheral blood, taken on day 0 of AZD1222 vaccination. The CDR3 coding sequence is TGTGCCAGCAGTGGGATGTACTATGGCTACACCTTC. Encoded protein: CASSGMYYGYTF.